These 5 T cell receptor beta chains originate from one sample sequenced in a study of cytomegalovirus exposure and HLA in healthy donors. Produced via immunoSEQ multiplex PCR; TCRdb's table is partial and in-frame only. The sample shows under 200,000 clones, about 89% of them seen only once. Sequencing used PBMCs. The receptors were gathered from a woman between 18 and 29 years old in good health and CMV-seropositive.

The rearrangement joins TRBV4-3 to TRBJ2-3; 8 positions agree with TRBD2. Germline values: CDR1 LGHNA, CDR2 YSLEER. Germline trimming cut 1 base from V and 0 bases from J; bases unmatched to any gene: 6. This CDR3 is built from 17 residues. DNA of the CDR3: TGCGCCAGCAGCCAAGGACGGCGGGAGGCAAGCACAGATACGCAGTATTTT. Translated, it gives CASSQGRREASTDTQYF.

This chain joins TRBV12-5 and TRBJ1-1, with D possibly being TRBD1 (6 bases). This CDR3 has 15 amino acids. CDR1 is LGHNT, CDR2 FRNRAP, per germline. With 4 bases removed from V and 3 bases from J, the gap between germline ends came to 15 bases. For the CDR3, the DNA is TGTGCTAGTGGTTATTACAGGGTCGTGTACACTGAAGCTTTCTTT. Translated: CASGYYRVVYTEAFF.

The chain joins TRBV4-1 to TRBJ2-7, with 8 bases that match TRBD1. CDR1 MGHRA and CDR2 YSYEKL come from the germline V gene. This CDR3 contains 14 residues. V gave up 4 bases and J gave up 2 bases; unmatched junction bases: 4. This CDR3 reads CASSRRDRTYEQYF. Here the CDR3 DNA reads TGCGCCAGCAGCCGAAGGGACAGGACCTACGAGCAGTACTTC.

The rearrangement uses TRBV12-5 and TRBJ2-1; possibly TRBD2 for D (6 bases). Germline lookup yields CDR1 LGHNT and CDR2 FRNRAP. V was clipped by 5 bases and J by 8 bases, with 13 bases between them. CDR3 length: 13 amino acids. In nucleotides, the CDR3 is TGTGCTAGTGGTCCCCAAGGAGGGGATGAGCAGTTCTTC. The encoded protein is CASGPQGGDEQFF.

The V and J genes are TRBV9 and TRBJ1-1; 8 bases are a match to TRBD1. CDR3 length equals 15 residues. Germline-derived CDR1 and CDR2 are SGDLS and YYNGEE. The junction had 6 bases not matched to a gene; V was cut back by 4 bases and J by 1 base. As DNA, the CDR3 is TGTGCCAGCAGCTTCCACAGGGGGGGGAACACTGAAGCTTTCTTT. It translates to CASSFHRGGNTEAFF. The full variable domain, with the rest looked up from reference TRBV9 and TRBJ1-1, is DSGVTQTPKHLITATGQRVTLRCSPRSGDLSVYWYQQSLDQGLQFLIQYYNGEERAKGNILERFSAQQFPDLHSELNLSSLELGDSALYFCASSFHRGGNTEAFFGQGTRLTVV.